The 29 T cell receptor beta chains below come from one sample, sequenced in a study of T cells after yellow fever vaccination. TCRdb passed the 5' RACE reads through MiXCR, listing each CDR3 protein once. Found here are just under 600,000 distinct CDR3 sequences, roughly 13% of them singletons; the top ten hold around an eighth. Sequencing used PBMCs, obtained on the day of the yellow fever booster vaccination. Every receptor here comes from a man aged 30 to 45 who received the YFV17D yellow fever vaccine.

This clonotype has a handful of counts. The chain is built from TRBV7-6 and TRBJ2-7; either TRBD1 or TRBD2 may fit D (5 bases each). The CDR3 runs to 13 residues. Germline V gene lookup returns CDR1 SGHVS and CDR2 FNYEAQ. V was trimmed by 4 bases and J by 7 bases, leaving 14 bases between them. CDR3 sequence: CASSYVGAGEQYF. The CDR3 bases are TGTGCCAGCAGCTATGTGGGAGCAGGGGAGCAGTACTTC.

This clonotype was seen only a few times. J is TRBJ2-4 and V is TRBV12-3 or TRBV12-4; 9 positions match TRBD2. The CDR3 runs to 14 residues. Trimming removed 8 bases from V and 12 bases from J; junction bases left unmatched: 14. The CDR3 loop is CASGPMTSGRSQYF. CDR3 coding DNA: TGTGCCAGCGGCCCTATGACCAGCGGGAGGTCTCAGTACTTC.

This clonotype has more than one count but fewer than ten. V is TRBV3-1 and J is TRBJ2-7; no clear D gene. The V and J ends lost 0 bases and 0 bases respectively, with 9 bases between them. The CDR3 covers 15 residues. Germline CDR1 is LGHDT and CDR2 is YNNKEL (reference sequence). The CDR3 DNA follows: TGTGCCAGCAGCCAAGAAGGCAGGATCTCCTACGAGCAGTACTTC. This gives the protein CASSQEGRISYEQYF.

The gene calls are TRBV27 and TRBJ1-6, with D tentatively TRBD1 (5 bases). V lost 3 bases, J lost 5 bases, and 14 bases lay in between. From germline, CDR1 is MNHEY and CDR2 SMNVEV (reference sequence). The CDR3 loop spans 16 amino acids. The CDR3 is CASSFLGGLNNSPLHF. The CDR3 bases are TGTGCCAGCAGTTTTCTTGGGGGGTTAAATAATTCACCCCTCCACTTT.

This clonotype has just a few counts. The genes are TRBV12-3 or TRBV12-4 and TRBJ2-4, with D maybe TRBD2 (7 bases). This CDR3 has 19 residues. V was trimmed by 5 bases and J by 0 bases, leaving 23 bases between them. CDR3 sequence (DNA): TGTGCCAGCAGTCGATTAGGGGGGGCTGGTTCTCTAGCCAAAAACATTCAGTACTTC. Its protein is CASSRLGGAGSLAKNIQYF.

This rearrangement joins TRBV3-1 to TRBJ2-2; D is unresolved. Between the trimmed V and J ends, which lost 5 bases and 1 base, there was a span of 14 bases. The CDR3 has 16 amino acids. Germline CDR1 is LGHDT and CDR2 is YNNKEL (reference sequence). As DNA, the CDR3 is TGTGCCAGCAGCGCCGCATTGGACGGGAACACCGGGGAGCTGTTTTTT. Translating it yields CASSAALDGNTGELFF. Complete variable domain (other parts from reference TRBV3-1 and TRBJ2-2): DTAVSQTPKYLVTQMGNDKSIKCEQNLGHDTMYWYKQDSKKFLKIMFSYNNKELIINETVPNRFSPKSPDKAHLNLHINSLELGDSAVYFCASSAALDGNTGELFFGEGSRLTVL.

This clonotype was observed a few times. The chain uses TRBV10-3 and TRBJ2-7; TRBD1 matches at 9 bases. Germline assignment: CDR1 ENHRY and CDR2 SYGVKD. J was trimmed by 3 bases and V by 0 bases; bases with no gene match: 18. The CDR3 is 20 amino acids. The CDR3 loop reads CAISESPDRGRVNEDYEQYF. The CDR3 nucleotides read TGTGCCATCAGTGAGTCTCCGGACAGGGGAAGGGTTAATGAGGACTACGAGCAGTACTTC.

The CDR3 reads CASSPSTGTNEKLFF. The CDR3 nucleotides are TGTGCCAGCTCACCGTCGACGGGTACTAATGAAAAACTGTTTTTT. The chain employs TRBV18 and TRBJ1-4; D is unresolved. The CDR3 contains 15 residues. CDR1 is KGHSH, CDR2 LQKENI, per germline. Trimming removed 3 bases from V and 2 bases from J, with 10 bases in between.

This clonotype was detected ten times or more. The V gene is TRBV18, the J gene TRBJ2-7, with a tentative D call TRBD1 (5 bases). Germline CDR1 reads KGHSH; CDR2 reads LQKENI. CDR3 length: 19 amino acids. The germline V and J ends were trimmed by 3 bases and 5 bases, with 29 bases remaining between them. In nucleotides, the CDR3 is TGTGCCAGCTCACCCCAGGGTCCGCCGACCGCCCTCCTCCTAAACGAGCAGTACTTC. Residues: CASSPQGPPTALLLNEQYF.

This clonotype appeared a single time. This clone may be a read error of a much larger clone one base away. The gene calls are TRBV7-2 and TRBJ2-3; 9 nucleotides match TRBD1. Per the germline V gene, CDR1 is SGHTA and CDR2 is FQGNSA. The CDR3 extends over 16 amino acids. This CDR3 reads CSSSFSTGGLPDTQYF. CDR3 nucleotides: TGTTCCAGCAGTTTTTCAACAGGGGGCTTGCCAGATACGCAGTATTTT.

This clonotype was observed many times. V usage is TRBV12-3 or TRBV12-4 and J usage is TRBJ2-2; D is ambiguous. Trimming removed 8 bases from V and 3 bases from J, with 4 bases in between. The CDR3 consists of 11 residues. The CDR3 reads CASYYTGELFF. CDR3 nucleotide sequence: TGTGCCAGCTATTACACCGGGGAGCTGTTTTTT.

V and J are TRBV20-1 and TRBJ2-3; D call uncertain. V lost 5 bases, J lost 3 bases, and 6 bases lay in between. The germline CDR1 and CDR2 sequences are DFQATT and SNEGSKA (reference sequence). The CDR3 covers 11 residues. The CDR3 loop is CSADLTDTQYF. CDR3 in DNA: TGCAGTGCTGACTTAACAGATACGCAGTATTTT.

The rearrangement links TRBV27 to TRBJ2-5, with 8 positions matching TRBD1. V trimming: 3 bases; J trimming: 5 bases; junction bases outside the gene matches: 14. This CDR3 region has 17 residues. Germline values: CDR1 MNHEY, CDR2 SMNVEV (reference sequence). In DNA, the CDR3 is TGTGCCAGCAGTTTCCTCAACAGGGGGTCCCCCTGGGAGACCCAGTACTTC. Translating it yields CASSFLNRGSPWETQYF.

This clonotype was observed a handful of times. The J gene is TRBJ2-3, the V gene TRBV7-2, with D perhaps matching TRBD2 (6 bases). CDR3 size: 15 residues. Trimming left V 1 base short and J 4 bases short, with 12 bases between. The germline gives CDR1 SGHTA, CDR2 FQGNSA. CDR3 nucleotides: TGTGCCAGCAGCTTAGTAGCCAGGGACTCAGATACGCAGTATTTT. Translation gives CASSLVARDSDTQYF.

The chain carries TRBV28 and TRBJ1-2, with a tentative D call TRBD1 (5 bases). Germline V gives CDR1 MDHEN, CDR2 SYDVKM. The CDR3 totals 15 residues. V lost 1 base, J lost 1 base, and 10 bases lay in between. The DNA for the CDR3 is TGTGCCAGCAGTTTATATACGGGGCGTAACTATGGCTACACCTTC. Its protein product is CASSLYTGRNYGYTF.

This sequence joins TRBV10-3 and TRBJ2-7, with 10 bases that match TRBD1. V was pared by 10 bases and J by 2 bases, with 2 bases of the junction left unmatched. The length of the CDR3 is 12 residues. CDR1 ENHRY and CDR2 SYGVKD come from the germline V gene. The CDR3 DNA reads as TGTGCCAACGGACAGGGGGCCTACGAGCAGTACTTC. It yields the protein CANGQGAYEQYF.

The chain combines TRBV15 with TRBJ2-7, with D possibly called TRBD1 or TRBD2 (5 bases each). V gave up 1 base and J gave up 6 bases, with 10 bases separating them. The V gene's germline CDR1 is LNHNV and CDR2 YYDKDF (reference sequence). The CDR3 sequence is 13 residues long. This CDR3 is CATSRGETAEQYF. CDR3 sequence (DNA): TGTGCCACCAGCAGAGGGGAGACAGCCGAGCAGTACTTC. Full variable domain (remainder filled in from reference TRBV15 and TRBJ2-7): DAMVIQNPRYQVTQFGKPVTLSCSQTLNHNVMYWYQQKSSQAPKLLFHYYDKDFNNEADTPDNFQSRRPNTSFCFLDIRSPGLGDTAMYLCATSRGETAEQYFGPGTRLTVT.

The rearrangement links TRBV18 to TRBJ1-1; D is undetermined. The germline gives CDR1 KGHSH, CDR2 LQKENI. The CDR3 loop spans 15 amino acids. Trimming pared 10 bases from V and 0 bases from J, leaving 18 bases between. The CDR3 here is CANTKGGPLNTEAFF. The CDR3 nucleotides are TGTGCCAACACAAAGGGAGGGCCCCTGAACACTGAAGCTTTCTTT.

This clonotype turned up a few times. The chain carries TRBV3-1 and TRBJ2-1; the D gene is possibly TRBD2 (6 bases). The V end was cut by 6 bases, the J end by 4 bases, with 16 bases between. CDR1 and CDR2 (germline): LGHDT, YNNKEL (reference sequence). CDR3 length: 15 amino acids. The CDR3 region has the DNA TGTGCCAGCAGTACCGATAGCGGATTATACAATGAGCAGTTCTTC. Residues: CASSTDSGLYNEQFF.

The chain links TRBV15 to TRBJ2-7, with D perhaps TRBD1 or TRBD2 (5 bases each). Germline V gene data show CDR1 as LNHNV and CDR2 as YYDKDF (reference sequence). The CDR3 spans 13 residues. Trimming removed 5 bases from V and 4 bases from J, with 12 bases in between. The CDR3 is CATSRGVEYEQYF. DNA for the CDR3: TGTGCCACCAGCCGAGGGGTGGAGTACGAGCAGTACTTC.

This clonotype was observed a few times. This rearrangement joins TRBV7-8 to TRBJ2-5; the match to TRBD1 covers 7 bases. The CDR3 spans 15 residues. Germline V gives CDR1 SGHVS, CDR2 FQNEAQ. V dropped 5 bases and J dropped 0; count of bases not matched to a gene: 6. The CDR3 reads CASSDTRGNQETQYF. The CDR3 DNA reads as TGTGCCAGCAGCGATACCAGGGGGAACCAAGAGACCCAGTACTTC. Variable domain in full (rest from reference TRBV7-8 and TRBJ2-5): GAGVSQSPRYKVAKRGQDVALRCDPISGHVSLFWYQQALGQGPEFLTYFQNEAQLDKSGLPSDRFFAERPEGSVSTLKIQRTQQEDSAVYLCASSDTRGNQETQYFGPGTRLLVL.

This clonotype has only a few counts. The V and J genes are TRBV20-1 and TRBJ2-1; weak D call: TRBD1 (6 bases). The CDR3 runs to 15 residues. The V gene's germline CDR1 is DFQATT and CDR2 SNEGSKA (reference sequence). V lost 0 bases, J lost 6 bases, and 15 bases lay in between. The CDR3 bases are TGCAGTGCTAGAGATCTACAGGGAATAGGCAATGAGCAGTTCTTC. Protein product: CSARDLQGIGNEQFF.

This clonotype was counted a few times. This chain uses TRBV6-1 with TRBJ2-1; 13 bases agree with TRBD2. This CDR3 spans 16 amino acids. Germline-derived CDR1 and CDR2 are MNHNS and SASEGT. V was clipped by 10 bases and J by 3 bases; unmatched bases: 9. CDR3 bases: TGTGCCACTATGGGACTAGCGGGAAGGGGCTACAATGAGCAGTTCTTC. Residues: CATMGLAGRGYNEQFF.

The sample holds a few counts of this clonotype. This chain links TRBV5-4 with TRBJ2-2, with 9 bases aligning to TRBD1. J was trimmed by 5 bases and V by 0 bases; bases with no gene match: 2. The CDR3 contains 15 residues. The germline V gene has CDR1 SGHNT and CDR2 YYREEE (reference sequence). DNA of the CDR3: TGTGCCAGCAGCTTGGAACAGGGGGCAACCGGGGAGCTGTTTTTT. It is translated as CASSLEQGATGELFF. The entire variable domain, with the rest obtained from reference TRBV5-4 and TRBJ2-2, is as follows: ETGVTQSPTHLIKTRGQQVTLRCSSQSGHNTVSWYQQALGQGPQFIFQYYREEENGRGNFPPRFSGLQFPNYSSELNVNALELDDSALYLCASSLEQGATGELFFGEGSRLTVL.

This clonotype was counted only a few times. The CDR3 DNA is TGCAGCGTTGAAGCGCGACTAGCGGGAGGCAAGTTCTTC. It is translated as CSVEARLAGGKFF. The chain has TRBV29-1 and TRBJ2-1, with 13 bases that match TRBD2. The CDR3 loop spans 13 amino acids. Germline loops: CDR1 SQVTM, CDR2 ANQGSEA. V was pared by 1 base and J by 14 bases, with 5 bases of the junction left unmatched.

This clonotype was observed a handful of times. The rearrangement uses TRBV20-1 and TRBJ2-1, with D maybe TRBD2 (6 bases). Per the germline V gene, CDR1 is DFQATT and CDR2 is SNEGSKA (reference sequence). This CDR3 contains 14 residues. V was pared by 5 bases and J by 0 bases, with 11 bases between. The CDR3 sequence is CSAVRGNSYNEQFF. The CDR3 DNA is TGCAGTGCTGTTCGGGGGAACTCCTACAATGAGCAGTTCTTC.

This rearrangement joins TRBV12-3 or TRBV12-4 to TRBJ2-6, with a possible D match to TRBD1 (5 bases). The V gene lost 6 bases and the J gene lost 2 bases, with 14 bases spanning the gap. The CDR3 has 16 amino acids. The CDR3 loop reads CASSLTASTGANVLTF. For the CDR3, the DNA is TGTGCCAGCAGCCTGACAGCCAGTACTGGGGCCAACGTCCTGACTTTC.

This clonotype was seen a few times. V and J are TRBV11-2 and TRBJ1-6; TRBD1 aligns across 9 bases. With 5 bases clipped from V and 10 bases from J, the junction kept 6 bases outside the gene matches. This CDR3 comprises 14 residues. Germline-derived CDR1 and CDR2 are SGHAT and FQNNGV. The CDR3 sequence is CASSPGQGSSPLHF. The CDR3 coding sequence is TGTGCCAGCAGCCCGGGACAGGGATCCTCACCCCTCCACTTT.

V and J are TRBV14 and TRBJ2-2, with a tentative D call TRBD2 (5 bases). CDR3 length equals 14 residues. CDR1 is SGHDN and CDR2 is FVKESK in the germline V gene. V was trimmed by 4 bases and J by 6 bases, leaving 12 bases between them. As DNA, the CDR3 is TGTGCCAGCAGCCCAGCTCTCGGGGCCGGGGAGCTGTTTTTT. It translates to CASSPALGAGELFF.